A single sample is the source of the 29 T cell receptor beta chains below, sequenced in a study of response to subunit inactivated influenza vaccine. TCRdb analysed the RT-PCR reads with MiXCR anew, one entry per CDR3 protein. The table includes some 500,000 distinct CDR3 sequences, about 25% detected once. The sample was CD4+ T cells sorted from PBMCs, taken around 5 days after vaccination. All receptors come from a middle-aged man who received an inactivated influenza vaccine.

This clonotype was counted a few times. V is TRBV7-2 and J is TRBJ2-5, with TRBD1 as a possible D gene (6 bases). The CDR3 loop spans 14 amino acids. CDR1 SGHTA and CDR2 FQGNSA come from the germline V gene. Deletions cut 2 bases from V and 2 bases from J, with 9 bases between. The CDR3 nucleotides read TGTGCCAGCAGCTTAACGAGGGGGCAAGAGACCCAGTACTTC. Residues: CASSLTRGQETQYF.

The table lists this clonotype with a count of one. This chain connects TRBV28 to TRBJ1-6; weak D call: TRBD1 (6 bases). V lost 6 bases and J lost 14, with 23 bases in between. The germline gives CDR1 MDHEN, CDR2 SYDVKM. This CDR3 contains 15 residues. CDR3 bases: TGTGCCAGCAGCAGAGTTCCCGGGACATCAGAGACCCTCCACTTT. Its protein is CASSRVPGTSETLHF. Variable domain in full (rest from reference TRBV28 and TRBJ1-6): DVKVTQSSRYLVKRTGEKVFLECVQDMDHENMFWYRQDPGLGLRLIYFSYDVKMKEKGDIPEGYSVSREKKERFSLILESASTNQTSMYLCASSRVPGTSETLHFGNGTRLTVT.

This clonotype was counted a few times. V gene TRBV5-1 combines with J gene TRBJ2-3; D is possibly TRBD1 (6 bases). Germline-derived CDR1 and CDR2 are SGHRS and YFSETQ. Deletions cut 1 base from V and 2 bases from J, with 11 bases between. The CDR3 is 15 amino acids. CDR3 loop: CASSLWGTTTDTQYF. The CDR3 nucleotides read TGCGCCAGCAGCTTGTGGGGGACAACCACAGATACGCAGTATTTT.

Details on this clonotype: One end of the junction varies from germline; a read error may be responsible. This chain joins TRBV5-1 and TRBJ1-4, with 9 bases that match TRBD1. Per the germline V gene, CDR1 is SGHRS and CDR2 is YFSETQ. The CDR3 contains 16 residues. The CDR3 DNA follows: TGCGCCAGCAGCCGTGACGGGACAGGGCAGAGTGAAAAACTGTGTTTT. Amino acids: CASSRDGTGQSEKLCF.

The chain joins TRBV29-1 to TRBJ2-3, with a weak D call TRBD1 (6 bases). Trimming cost V 3 bases and J 2 bases, with 12 bases left between them. Germline V gene lookup returns CDR1 SQVTM and CDR2 ANQGSEA. The CDR3 contains 14 residues. In DNA, the CDR3 is TGCAGCGTTGAGGGGGCCCTCCACACAGATACGCAGTATTTT. Amino acids: CSVEGALHTDTQYF.

This clonotype occurred a few times. This sequence joins TRBV3-1 and TRBJ2-1; TRBD2 might be the D (5 bases). Trimming took off 2 bases at V and 7 bases at J, with 12 bases between the two ends. Per the germline V gene, CDR1 is LGHDT and CDR2 is YNNKEL (reference sequence). This CDR3 is 14 amino acids long. CDR3 in amino acids: CASSQLTGKNEQFF. The CDR3 DNA reads TGTGCCAGCAGCCAACTAACGGGGAAAAATGAGCAGTTCTTC.

There are a few counts of this clonotype. This chain uses TRBV12-3 or TRBV12-4 with TRBJ1-5; possible D gene TRBD1, 5 bases. Between the trimmed V and J ends, which lost 3 bases and 5 bases, there was a span of 11 bases. This CDR3 region has 14 residues. The CDR3 region has the DNA TGTGCCAGCAGTTTTGGGGGAGCGGATCAGCCCCAGCATTTT. Translation: CASSFGGADQPQHF.

DNA of the CDR3: TGTGCCAGCAGAGCAGAGAGCTCTGGGGCCAACGTCCTGACTTTC. Residues: CASRAESSGANVLTF. The J gene is TRBJ2-6, the V gene TRBV2; no clear D gene. This CDR3 region has 15 residues. The ends were cut back, 6 bases at V and 0 bases at J, with 9 bases in the middle. Germline CDR1 SNHLY, CDR2 FYNNEI. The whole variable domain, remainder taken from reference TRBV2 and TRBJ2-6, is EPEVTQTPSHQVTQMGQEVILRCVPISNHLYFYWYRQILGQKVEFLVSFYNNEISEKSEIFDDQFSVERPDGSNFTLKIRSTKLEDSAMYFCASRAESSGANVLTFGAGSRLTVL.

This clonotype was detected a few times. The V gene is TRBV12-3 or TRBV12-4, the J gene TRBJ1-2; 12 bases are shared with TRBD1. CDR3 length equals 16 residues. J lost 7 bases, V lost 2 bases, and 8 bases had no gene match. The CDR3 DNA is TGTGCCAGCAGTTTACCTCCGGGACAGGGGGCTATTGGCTACACCTTC. It translates to CASSLPPGQGAIGYTF.

V and J are TRBV21-1 and TRBJ2-1; the tabulated D call, TRBD2, remains unverified against the DNA. TRBV21-1 is a documented pseudogene. This CDR3 spans 15 amino acids. CDR3 protein: CASSKGDFNYNEQFF. CDR3 nucleotides: TGTGCCAGCAGCAAAGGGGACTTCAACTACAATGAGCAGTTCTTC.

This clonotype was detected only a few times. The chain joins TRBV10-2 to TRBJ2-1; 7 nucleotides match TRBD2. Germline V gene data show CDR1 as WSHSY and CDR2 as SAAADI. V shed 8 bases and J 2 bases; nucleotides not matched to a gene: 3. The CDR3 sequence is 13 residues long. In DNA, the CDR3 is TGCGCCAGCGCGGCGGGAGCCTACAATGAGCAGTTCTTC. It codes for CASAAGAYNEQFF.

This chain connects TRBV2 to TRBJ1-5; tentatively, D is TRBD1 (6 bases). This CDR3 has 14 residues. Germline-derived CDR1 and CDR2 are SNHLY and FYNNEI. The germline V and J ends were trimmed by 6 bases and 1 base, with 10 bases remaining between them. CDR3 protein: CASRGAASNQPQHF. CDR3 bases: TGTGCCAGCAGGGGGGCGGCGAGCAATCAGCCCCAGCATTTT. Combining the CDR3 with reference TRBV2 and TRBJ1-5 gives the whole variable domain EPEVTQTPSHQVTQMGQEVILRCVPISNHLYFYWYRQILGQKVEFLVSFYNNEISEKSEIFDDQFSVERPDGSNFTLKIRSTKLEDSAMYFCASRGAASNQPQHFGDGTRLSIL.

The DNA for the CDR3 is TGCGCCAGCAGCCAAGATTTACCGGGGCCCTACAATGAGCAGTTCTTC. This sequence encodes CASSQDLPGPYNEQFF. This chain joins TRBV4-3 and TRBJ2-1; D is possibly TRBD1 or TRBD2 (5 bases each). The germline V gene has CDR1 LGHNA and CDR2 YSLEER. The length of the CDR3 is 16 residues. V dropped 0 bases and J dropped 2 bases, with 11 bases sitting between them.

This clonotype showed up many times. The chain carries TRBV20-1 and TRBJ2-1; D assignment may be TRBD1 or TRBD2 (7 bases each). Trimming took off 5 bases at V and 1 base at J, with 15 bases between the two ends. The CDR3 consists of 15 residues. Germline V gives CDR1 DFQATT, CDR2 SNEGSKA (reference sequence). The CDR3 protein is CSAGNRGLSYNEQFF. CDR3 DNA sequence: TGCAGTGCTGGGAACAGGGGACTATCCTACAATGAGCAGTTCTTC.

In its sample, this clonotype was seen many times. The chain uses TRBV7-2 and TRBJ2-4; D not certain. The V gene's germline CDR1 is SGHTA and CDR2 FQGNSA. Trimming stripped 3 bases from V and 0 bases from J, with 6 bases between. The CDR3 runs to 14 residues. The CDR3 DNA reads TGTGCCAGCAGCTTGGGATTAGCCAAAAACATTCAGTACTTC. Translated: CASSLGLAKNIQYF. The entire variable domain, with the rest obtained from reference TRBV7-2 and TRBJ2-4, is as follows: GAGVSQSPSNKVTEKGKDVELRCDPISGHTALYWYRQSLGQGLEFLIYFQGNSAPDKSGLPSDRFSAERTGGSVSTLTIQRTQQEDSAVYLCASSLGLAKNIQYFGAGTRLSVL.

This rearrangement joins TRBV20-1 to TRBJ2-1; 12 nucleotides agree with TRBD2. This CDR3 spans 16 amino acids. V gave up 5 bases and J gave up 1 base; unmatched junction bases: 6. From germline, CDR1 is DFQATT and CDR2 SNEGSKA (reference sequence). The CDR3 reads CSAGLAGGRSYNEQFF. In nucleotides, the CDR3 is TGCAGTGCTGGGCTAGCGGGGGGGCGGTCCTACAATGAGCAGTTCTTC.

This clonotype has a handful of counts. This chain uses TRBV20-1 with TRBJ2-1, with a tentative D call TRBD2 (5 bases). V shed 5 bases and J shed 10 bases, with 12 bases lying between them. The CDR3 runs 11 residues. The germline CDR1 and CDR2 sequences are DFQATT and SNEGSKA (reference sequence). CDR3 loop: CSAELVREQFF. The CDR3 DNA is TGCAGTGCTGAACTAGTGCGGGAGCAGTTCTTC.

The rearrangement links TRBV7-2 to TRBJ2-7; no clear D. The CDR3 consists of 15 residues. Deletions cut 0 bases from V and 4 bases from J, with 13 bases between. Germline V gene sequence: CDR1 SGHTA, CDR2 FQGNSA. DNA for the CDR3: TGTGCCAGCAGCTTAGCGGGCAGTCTGGCTTACGAGCAGTACTTC. Its protein is CASSLAGSLAYEQYF.

The sample holds a few counts of this clonotype. The rearrangement uses TRBV12-3 or TRBV12-4 and TRBJ1-6; 9 bases are a match to TRBD1. The CDR3 covers 17 residues. V gave up 2 bases and J gave up 7 bases; unmatched junction bases: 9. DNA of the CDR3: TGTGCCAGCAGTTTAAATTCCCCGACAGGGGGGAATTCACCCCTCCACTTT. The encoded protein is CASSLNSPTGGNSPLHF.

The chain links TRBV12-3 or TRBV12-4 to TRBJ1-5; D is ambiguous. The V end lost 4 bases, the J end lost 4 bases, and 8 bases lay between the germline ends. CDR3 length: 13 residues. CDR3: CASSYLGNQPQHF. The CDR3 DNA sequence: TGTGCCAGCAGTTACTTGGGGAATCAGCCCCAGCATTTT.

This clonotype has more than one count but fewer than ten. The gene calls are TRBV5-4 and TRBJ2-3; TRBD2 matches 9 bases. V gave up 5 bases and J gave up 2 bases; unmatched junction bases: 9. The germline V gene has CDR1 SGHNT and CDR2 YYREEE (reference sequence). This CDR3 has 16 amino acids. Here the CDR3 reads CASSQGVAGVTDTQYF. CDR3 DNA sequence: TGTGCCAGCAGTCAGGGGGTAGCGGGGGTCACAGATACGCAGTATTTT.

CDR3 protein: CASSFVAGGPGTDTQYF. The DNA for the CDR3 is TGTGCCAGCAGTTTTGTAGCGGGAGGGCCCGGCACAGATACGCAGTATTTT. This rearrangement joins TRBV27 to TRBJ2-3; 11 positions match TRBD2. V was clipped by 3 bases and J by 1 base; unmatched bases: 6. The germline CDR1 and CDR2 sequences are MNHEY and SMNVEV (reference sequence). This CDR3 region has 17 residues.

This clonotype was seen a handful of times. This sequence joins TRBV29-1 and TRBJ2-7; 9 bases map to TRBD1. CDR1 SQVTM and CDR2 ANQGSEA come from the germline V gene. CDR3 length: 16 residues. V shed 4 bases and J 2 bases; nucleotides not matched to a gene: 12. The CDR3 DNA reads TGCAGCGTTGGAAGCCCCAGACAGGGGGACACCTACGAGCAGTACTTC. Translation: CSVGSPRQGDTYEQYF.

This clonotype appeared a few times. V usage is TRBV28 and J usage is TRBJ2-7; TRBD1 agrees at 9 bases. This CDR3 is 15 amino acids long. Trimming cost V 6 bases and J 3 bases; bases outside gene matches: 9. Germline V gene sequence: CDR1 MDHEN, CDR2 SYDVKM. The CDR3 nucleotides read TGTGCCAGCAGGCGACGGGACAGGGTTCTCTACGAGCAGTACTTC. Amino acids: CASRRRDRVLYEQYF.

This clonotype was found a few times. The rearrangement links TRBV5-1 to TRBJ2-3; no reliable D call. CDR1 is SGHRS, CDR2 YFSETQ, per germline. The CDR3 has 14 residues. The V and J ends lost 5 bases and 1 base respectively, with 11 bases between them. CDR3 loop: CASSLATGTDTQYF. CDR3 nucleotides: TGCGCCAGCAGTCTCGCGACTGGCACAGATACGCAGTATTTT. The variable domain in full, with the rest retrieved from reference TRBV5-1 and TRBJ2-3, is KAGVTQTPRYLIKTRGQQVTLSCSPISGHRSVSWYQQTPGQGLQFLFEYFSETQRNKGNFPGRFSGRQFSNSRSEMNVSTLELGDSALYLCASSLATGTDTQYFGPGTRLTVL.

The genes are TRBV6-1 and TRBJ2-3; the match to TRBD1 covers 10 bases. The CDR3 runs to 15 residues. Trimming cost V 6 bases and J 5 bases; bases outside gene matches: 8. CDR1 is MNHNS and CDR2 is SASEGT in the germline V gene. In DNA form, the CDR3 reads TGTGCCAGCAGAACTCCAAGGACAGGGGGAGATACGCAGTATTTT. Its translation: CASRTPRTGGDTQYF.

This chain uses TRBV12-3 or TRBV12-4 with TRBJ1-1, with D possibly being TRBD1 (6 bases). The CDR3 sequence is 14 residues long. V was cut by 7 bases and J by 5 bases, with 17 bases left in between. The CDR3: CASTPGTRGTEAFF. CDR3 bases: TGTGCCAGCACCCCCGGGACAAGGGGGACTGAAGCTTTCTTT.

V gene TRBV30 combines with J gene TRBJ2-3; 13 bases fit TRBD2. The CDR3 sequence is 16 residues long. Germline loops: CDR1 GTSNPN, CDR2 SVGIG (reference sequence). The J segment lost 2 bases and the V segment lost 5 bases, leaving 7 bases of the junction unmatched. CDR3: CAWVRGTSGVTDTQYF. CDR3 sequence (DNA): TGTGCCTGGGTCCGAGGGACTAGCGGGGTCACAGATACGCAGTATTTT.

The sample holds a few counts of this clonotype. The chain is built from TRBV7-3 and TRBJ2-3, with 7 bases that match TRBD2. Germline CDR1 reads SGHTA; CDR2 reads FQGTGA. The CDR3 is made up of 16 amino acids. Trimming at V came to 2 bases and at J to 0 bases, leaving 5 bases not matched to a gene. CDR3 coding DNA: TGTGCCAGCAGCTTACTTGGTAGCGGGAGCACAGATACGCAGTATTTT. Translated, it gives CASSLLGSGSTDTQYF. The full variable domain, in which reference TRBV7-3 and TRBJ2-3 provide the parts outside the CDR3, is GAGVSQTPSNKVTEKGKYVELRCDPISGHTALYWYRQSLGQGPEFLIYFQGTGAADDSGLPNDRFFAVRPEGSVSTLKIQRTERGDSAVYLCASSLLGSGSTDTQYFGPGTRLTVL.